This TCR beta chain was recovered during a study of regulatory T cells in long-lasting Graves disease. Germline values: CDR1 SGHRS, CDR2 YFSETQ. The CDR3 has 15 amino acids. V was pared by 4 bases and J by 1 base, with 5 bases of the junction left unmatched. The time point denotes: newly diagnosed GD, antithyroid drugs for less than 3 months. From RNA extracted from PBMCs, the TCR library was made. Arm-PCR of CDR3 regions and iRepertoire HTBI primers were used to build TCR beta libraries. TCRdb reprocessed the multiplex PCR reads with MiXCR, giving one entry per CDR3 protein. Among about 440,000 distinct CDR3 sequences listed, about a sixth were seen once. These same records also appear under a second study, on T cells in Graves' hyperthyroidism and ophthalmopathy.

The chain links TRBV5-1 to TRBJ1-1, with 9 bases identical to TRBD1. Sequencing was performed on peripheral blood mononuclear cells (PBMCs), taken at new diagnosis, from a patient treated with antithyroid drugs. The receptor's source is a woman in her twenties or thirties with Graves disease. The chain's CDR3 is CASSERGQGNTEAFF. In DNA form, the CDR3 reads TGCGCCAGCAGCGAACGGGGACAGGGGAACACTGAAGCTTTCTTT.